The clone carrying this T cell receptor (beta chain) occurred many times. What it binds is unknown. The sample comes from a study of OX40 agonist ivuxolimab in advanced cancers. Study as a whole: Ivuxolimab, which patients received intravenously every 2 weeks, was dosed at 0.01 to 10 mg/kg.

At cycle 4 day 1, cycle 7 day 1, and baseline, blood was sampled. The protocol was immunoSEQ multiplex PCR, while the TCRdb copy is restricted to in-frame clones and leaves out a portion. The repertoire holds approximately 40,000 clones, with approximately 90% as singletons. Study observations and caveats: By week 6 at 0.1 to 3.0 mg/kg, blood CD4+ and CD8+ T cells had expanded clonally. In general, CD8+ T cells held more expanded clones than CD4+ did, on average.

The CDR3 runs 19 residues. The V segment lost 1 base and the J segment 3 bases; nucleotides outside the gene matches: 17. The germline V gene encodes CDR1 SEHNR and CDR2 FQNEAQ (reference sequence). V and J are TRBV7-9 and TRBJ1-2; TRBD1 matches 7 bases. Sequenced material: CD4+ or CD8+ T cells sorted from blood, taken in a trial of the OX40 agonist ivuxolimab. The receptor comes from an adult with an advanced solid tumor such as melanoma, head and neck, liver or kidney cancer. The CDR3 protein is CASSLGVLGETGLYYGYTF. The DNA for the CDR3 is TGTGCCAGCAGCTTAGGGGTCTTGGGCGAGACAGGGTTATACTATGGCTACACCTTC.